This T cell receptor (beta chain) was obtained from a study of blood T cell repertoires in COVID-19. Turning to the study itself: Spain, Italy and the United States supplied samples that represented acute and convalescent COVID-19. Nucleic acid was either cDNA or gDNA, and it came from T cells, B-cell-depleted T cells, or PBMCs.

The V gene end was trimmed by 0 bases and the J gene end by 8 bases; junction bases not matched to a gene: 13. The V gene's germline CDR1 is SGHRS and CDR2 YFSETQ. This CDR3 contains 16 residues. Authors' methods: Estimated nucleated cell counts came from reference gene primer amplification. Repertoires were generated with immunoSEQ multiplex PCR, while TCRdb's copy carries only in-frame clones and drops some. V and J calls and clone size are given by that table; D and trimming were obtained from the DNA. The sample lists fewer than 110,000 clones; about 80% were seen once. The receptor's source is a human donor in a cohort sampled during active COVID-19. The V gene is TRBV5-1, the J gene TRBJ1-2, with 7 bases identical to TRBD1. Sequenced sample: peripheral blood. The DNA for the CDR3 is TGCGCCAGCAGCTTGGCCGACAGGGCTACTCTGGGGGGCTACACCTTC. Encoded protein: CASSLADRATLGGYTF.